This entry lists 27 T cell receptor beta chains sequenced from one sample in a study of shared T cell receptors in the human thymus. The assay was immunoSEQ multiplex PCR, and TCRdb's table has in-frame clones only and misses some. The table shows hundreds of thousands of clones, with approximately 87% occurring only once. This same sample was also part of a study on human thymus T cells.

The sample was thymocytes. The receptors come from a boy less than two years old with a congenital heart defect.

V and J are TRBV7-6 and TRBJ2-6, with a tentative D call TRBD2 (5 bases). V was shortened by 5 bases and J by 4 bases, with 15 bases between the two germline ends. The length of the CDR3 is 16 residues. The V gene's germline CDR1 is SGHVS and CDR2 FNYEAQ. The CDR3 DNA sequence: TGTGCCAGCAGCCGACCTCGGGGAGCAGGGGCCAACGTCCTGACTTTC. Encoded protein: CASSRPRGAGANVLTF.

The V gene is TRBV10-2, the J gene TRBJ1-4, with 7 nucleotides matching TRBD1. With 4 bases clipped from V and 6 bases from J, the junction kept 8 bases outside the gene matches. The CDR3 length is 15 residues. CDR1 and CDR2 from the germline V gene are WSHSY and SAAADI. The CDR3 DNA is TGCGCCAGCAGTGTTGTTAGGGGGCAGGATGAAAAACTGTTTTTT. It is translated as CASSVVRGQDEKLFF.

The chain has TRBV25-1 and TRBJ1-1; possibly TRBD1 for D (6 bases). Between the trimmed V and J ends, which lost 8 bases and 7 bases, there was a span of 14 bases. The V gene's germline CDR1 is MGHDK and CDR2 SYGVNS. This CDR3 is built from 12 residues. The CDR3 reads CASGTQGGEAFF. CDR3 bases: TGTGCCAGCGGTACACAGGGCGGTGAAGCTTTCTTT.

This clone was observed once. The chain employs TRBV4-1 and TRBJ2-7, with D unresolved. The germline CDR1 and CDR2 sequences are MGHRA and YSYEKL. This CDR3 is built from 20 residues. V lost 0 bases and J lost 3, with 27 bases in between. Written as DNA, the CDR3 is TGCGCCAGCAGCCAAGATGATTCGGAGCGCGTCGGTAACGTTTACTACGAGCAGTACTTC. As protein: CASSQDDSERVGNVYYEQYF.

The chain links TRBV28 to TRBJ2-2; 7 positions match TRBD2. The germline V gene encodes CDR1 MDHEN and CDR2 SYDVKM. The CDR3 totals 14 residues. Losses at the gene ends were 3 bases for V and 5 bases for J; bases not matched to a gene: 3. The CDR3 DNA reads as TGTGCCAGCAGTTTGGGAGGGAGTACCGGGGAGCTGTTTTTT. Translated, it gives CASSLGGSTGELFF.

This chain connects TRBV10-3 to TRBJ2-7; 12 positions agree with TRBD2. Germline values: CDR1 ENHRY, CDR2 SYGVKD. After removal of 3 bases from V and 7 bases from J, the junction contained 10 bases not matched to a gene. The CDR3 consists of 16 residues. The chain's CDR3 is CAISDRLAGGVGEQYF. CDR3 nucleotide sequence: TGTGCCATCAGTGATCGGCTAGCGGGAGGGGTTGGGGAGCAGTACTTC.

J is TRBJ1-4 and V is TRBV6-6, with TRBD1 matching over 7 bases. J lost 6 bases, V lost 2 bases, and 6 bases had no gene match. The germline gives CDR1 MNHNY, CDR2 SVGAGI (reference sequence). The CDR3 runs to 15 residues. CDR3: CASSYGQAGHEKLFF. DNA for the CDR3: TGTGCCAGCAGTTACGGACAGGCGGGCCATGAAAAACTGTTTTTT.

The chain links TRBV29-1 to TRBJ1-1; no reliable D call. Between the trimmed V and J ends, which lost 0 bases and 5 bases, there was a span of 10 bases. Germline V CDR1 and CDR2: SQVTM, ANQGSEA. The CDR3 contains 13 residues. CDR3 in amino acids: CSVEEGSGTEAFF. The CDR3 nucleotides are TGCAGCGTTGAAGAAGGTTCGGGGACTGAAGCTTTCTTT.

This rearrangement joins TRBV20-1 to TRBJ2-7, with D maybe TRBD1 (6 bases). The CDR3 consists of 11 residues. In germline, CDR1 is DFQATT, CDR2 SNEGSKA (reference sequence). The V gene lost 6 bases and the J gene lost 5 bases, with 11 bases spanning the gap. In nucleotides, the CDR3 is TGCAGTGCAGGGGGTGGCCACGAGCAGTACTTC. Residues: CSAGGGHEQYF.

The rearrangement links TRBV28 to TRBJ2-7; D call uncertain. The CDR3 covers 15 residues. Germline loops: CDR1 MDHEN, CDR2 SYDVKM. The V gene lost 5 bases and the J gene lost 4 bases, with 18 bases spanning the gap. The CDR3 bases are TGTGCCAGCAGTCCCAACCTCGCCCCCAGATACGAGCAGTACTTC. It translates to CASSPNLAPRYEQYF. Full variable domain (missing parts from reference TRBV28 and TRBJ2-7): DVKVTQSSRYLVKRTGEKVFLECVQDMDHENMFWYRQDPGLGLRLIYFSYDVKMKEKGDIPEGYSVSREKKERFSLILESASTNQTSMYLCASSPNLAPRYEQYFGPGTRLTVT.

The rearrangement links TRBV7-8 to TRBJ2-2; tentatively, D is TRBD1 (6 bases). Trimming pared 7 bases from V and 7 bases from J, leaving 25 bases between. The V gene's germline CDR1 is SGHVS and CDR2 FQNEAQ. CDR3 length: 17 residues. This CDR3 reads CASINRGISRYSGELFF. Written as DNA, the CDR3 is TGTGCCAGCATCAATAGGGGGATTAGCAGATACAGCGGGGAGCTGTTTTTT.

The V call is TRBV10-3, the J call TRBJ2-3; weak D call: TRBD2 (6 bases). Trimming pared 9 bases from V and 3 bases from J, leaving 16 bases between. The CDR3 is 14 amino acids. Germline V gene lookup returns CDR1 ENHRY and CDR2 SYGVKD. CDR3 DNA: TGTGCCATTAGAGACGGGGAGGTGACAGATACGCAGTATTTT. Translated, it gives CAIRDGEVTDTQYF.

This chain connects TRBV4-3 to TRBJ2-7, with D perhaps matching TRBD1 (6 bases). With 3 bases removed from V and 1 base from J, the gap between germline ends came to 16 bases. Germline CDR1 is LGHNA and CDR2 is YSLEER. The length of the CDR3 is 16 residues. The CDR3 coding sequence is TGCGCCAGCAGCCAGAACCGGGACATTACGTCCTACGAGCAGTACTTC. This gives the protein CASSQNRDITSYEQYF.

V gene TRBV19 combines with J gene TRBJ2-1; 7 bases are a match to TRBD2. Germline lookup yields CDR1 LNHDA and CDR2 SQIVND (reference sequence). The CDR3 has 15 residues. The V segment lost 5 bases and the J segment 1 base; nucleotides outside the gene matches: 5. The CDR3 region has the DNA TGTGCCAGTAGTCCCGAGCGGGAATCCTACAATGAGCAGTTCTTC. This gives the protein CASSPERESYNEQFF.

The V and J genes are TRBV7-9 and TRBJ1-1, with 7 bases aligning to TRBD1. The CDR3 covers 16 residues. The J segment lost 0 bases and the V segment lost 5 bases, leaving 9 bases of the junction unmatched. CDR1 SEHNR and CDR2 FQNEAQ come from the germline V gene (reference sequence). The CDR3 DNA reads TGTGCCAGCAGCCTCAAACAGGGACAGTTGAACACTGAAGCTTTCTTT. Protein sequence: CASSLKQGQLNTEAFF.

The CDR3 is CASSLVSAGAGDTQYF. Here the CDR3 DNA reads TGTGCCAGCAGCTTAGTTAGCGCGGGAGCGGGAGATACGCAGTATTTT. The rearrangement links TRBV7-2 to TRBJ2-3; 7 bases line up with TRBD2. The length of the CDR3 is 16 residues. The germline V gene encodes CDR1 SGHTA and CDR2 FQGNSA. Trimming took 1 base from V and 5 from J; bases not matched to a gene: 9. Full variable domain (remainder filled in from reference TRBV7-2 and TRBJ2-3): GAGVSQSPSNKVTEKGKDVELRCDPISGHTALYWYRQSLGQGLEFLIYFQGNSAPDKSGLPSDRFSAERTGGSVSTLTIQRTQQEDSAVYLCASSLVSAGAGDTQYFGPGTRLTVL.

The chain carries TRBV14 and TRBJ2-5; 7 bases map to TRBD2. The V and J ends lost 4 bases and 1 base, in that order; junction bases with no gene match: 12. There are 17 residues in the CDR3. Germline V gene data show CDR1 as SGHDN and CDR2 as FVKESK. Here the CDR3 DNA reads TGTGCCAGCAGCCCTGACCGGGGGGAGGGTGGCCAAGAGACCCAGTACTTC. Protein product: CASSPDRGEGGQETQYF.

The chain joins TRBV6-1 to TRBJ1-5, with D unresolved. CDR3 length: 16 amino acids. The V and J ends lost 0 bases and 3 bases respectively, with 12 bases between them. Germline lookup yields CDR1 MNHNS and CDR2 SASEGT. The CDR3 DNA is TGTGCCAGCAGTGAAGCGCGGCCACCCGACAATCAGCCCCAGCATTTT. Encoded protein: CASSEARPPDNQPQHF.

The chain uses TRBV29-1 and TRBJ2-3; 7 nucleotides align to TRBD1. Germline CDR1 and CDR2: SQVTM and ANQGSEA. CDR3 length: 10 amino acids. V gave up 5 bases and J gave up 10 bases; unmatched junction bases: 3. As DNA, the CDR3 is TGCAGCGTTCGACAGGGTCCGCAGTATTTT. This encodes CSVRQGPQYF.

The chain joins TRBV9 to TRBJ2-2, with 8 bases that match TRBD2. The CDR3 runs 16 residues. After removal of 4 bases from V and 5 bases from J, the junction contained 10 bases not matched to a gene. Germline CDR1 SGDLS, CDR2 YYNGEE. CDR3 protein: CASSPDPASGTGELFF. DNA of the CDR3: TGTGCCAGCAGCCCTGACCCTGCTAGCGGGACCGGGGAGCTGTTTTTT.

The V gene is TRBV30, the J gene TRBJ2-5, with TRBD1 matching 8 bases. The V segment lost 4 bases and the J segment 1 base; nucleotides outside the gene matches: 8. The CDR3 spans 15 residues. Germline assignment: CDR1 GTSNPN and CDR2 SVGIG (reference sequence). CDR3 nucleotides: TGTGCCTGGATGCCCCCGGGACAGGCCCAAGAGACCCAGTACTTC. Translation: CAWMPPGQAQETQYF.

This clone was picked up one time. The gene calls are TRBV11-2 and TRBJ2-3; a possible D gene is TRBD2 (5 bases). The CDR3 has 15 residues. V was clipped by 5 bases and J by 0 bases, with 12 bases between them. CDR1 is SGHAT, CDR2 FQNNGV, per germline. The CDR3, as DNA: TGTGCCAGCAGCCCCCCAGCGGCTAGCACAGATACGCAGTATTTT. Amino acids: CASSPPAASTDTQYF.

This chain links TRBV30 with TRBJ1-2, with D maybe TRBD1 (6 bases). The CDR3 sequence is 14 residues long. CDR1 and CDR2 (germline): GTSNPN, SVGIG (reference sequence). Trimming took 0 bases from V and 4 from J, leaving 12 bases between them. For the CDR3, the DNA is TGTGCCTGGAGTGTGAGTGGGGGGGCCTATGGCTACACCTTC. Its protein is CAWSVSGGAYGYTF.

This clone was seen just once. The rearrangement links TRBV7-6 to TRBJ2-5; 16 nucleotides line up with TRBD2. Germline loops: CDR1 SGHVS, CDR2 FNYEAQ. J was trimmed by 4 bases and V by 5 bases; bases with no gene match: 13. CDR3 length: 19 residues. The CDR3: CASSQSTGTSGRARETQYF. The CDR3 bases are TGTGCCAGCAGCCAATCTACCGGGACTAGCGGGAGGGCTCGAGAGACCCAGTACTTC.

This chain links TRBV23-1 with TRBJ2-7; 14 nucleotides agree with TRBD2. TRBV23-1 is an ORF for which the function is uncertain. V shed 2 bases, J shed 1 base, and the junction held 4 bases outside the gene matches. This CDR3 is 17 amino acids long. The CDR3 sequence: CASSQGTSGSESYEQYF. The CDR3, as DNA: TGCGCCAGCAGTCAAGGGACTAGCGGGAGTGAGTCCTACGAGCAGTACTTC.

The chain links TRBV4-1 to TRBJ2-1, with 14 nucleotides matching TRBD2. The germline V gene encodes CDR1 MGHRA and CDR2 YSYEKL. V was pared by 5 bases and J by 1 base, with 4 bases of the junction left unmatched. This CDR3 is built from 17 residues. CDR3 sequence: CASSLGLAGVSYNEQFF. The CDR3 coding sequence is TGCGCCAGCAGCTTGGGACTAGCGGGAGTATCCTACAATGAGCAGTTCTTC.

The rearrangement links TRBV4-1 to TRBJ2-1; 8 bases agree with TRBD1. J lost 10 bases, V lost 3 bases, and 5 bases had no gene match. CDR3 length equals 13 residues. CDR1 MGHRA and CDR2 YSYEKL come from the germline V gene. The CDR3 coding sequence is TGCGCCAGCAGCCAGCCCAGGGGGCAAGAGCAGTTCTTC. It yields the protein CASSQPRGQEQFF.